Below, 11 T cell receptor beta chains from the same sample are listed, as sequenced in a study of cytomegalovirus exposure and HLA in healthy donors. In the PCR, 60 Vbeta and 13 Jbeta primers were used. Only in-frame clones appear in the TCRdb table, and some are missing; sequencing was by immunoSEQ multiplex PCR. The sample yields some 180,000 clones, about 9% seen once. The sample comprised PBMCs. The receptor source for this set is a woman in her twenties or thirties in good health and CMV-seropositive.

The genes are TRBV30 and TRBJ1-6; 8 nucleotides agree with TRBD1. J lost 7 bases, V lost 5 bases, and 10 bases had no gene match. The CDR3 runs 15 residues. Germline-derived CDR1 and CDR2 are GTSNPN and SVGIG (reference sequence). CDR3 in amino acids: CAWGRGGQGNSPLHF. The CDR3 region has the DNA TGTGCCTGGGGAAGAGGCGGACAGGGAAATTCACCCCTCCACTTT.

This chain links TRBV4-1 with TRBJ2-1; D is unclear. Per germline, CDR1 MGHRA and CDR2 YSYEKL. V was cut by 3 bases and J by 0 bases, with 15 bases left in between. CDR3 size: 17 residues. CDR3 region: CASSQDIAASSYNEQFF. The CDR3, as DNA: TGCGCCAGCAGCCAGGATATTGCGGCTAGCTCCTACAATGAGCAGTTCTTC.

The V and J genes are TRBV5-5 and TRBJ2-7, with D unresolved. The CDR3 contains 13 residues. The germline V gene has CDR1 SGHKS and CDR2 YYEKEE (reference sequence). The V end lost 2 bases, the J end lost 1 base, and 7 bases lay between the germline ends. Here the CDR3 reads CASSFRLSYEQYF. The CDR3 coding sequence is TGTGCCAGCAGCTTCAGACTGTCCTACGAGCAGTACTTC.

This clone was detected only a few times. The V call is TRBV7-9, the J call TRBJ1-3, with a weak D call TRBD1 (6 bases). This CDR3 has 17 amino acids. Trimming stripped 5 bases from V and 4 bases from J, with 21 bases between. Per germline, CDR1 SEHNR and CDR2 FQNEAQ (reference sequence). CDR3 region: CASSPYLGGAGGNTIYF. The CDR3 region has the DNA TGTGCCAGCAGCCCCTACCTGGGGGGGGCGGGAGGAAACACCATATATTTT.

The chain combines TRBV5-1 with TRBJ2-3, with 7 bases fitting TRBD2. Germline CDR1 SGHRS, CDR2 YFSETQ. The CDR3 totals 15 residues. V lost 7 bases, J lost 5 bases, and 13 bases stayed unmatched. The CDR3: CASCSSGNVLDTQYF. As DNA, the CDR3 is TGCGCCAGCTGCTCAAGCGGGAATGTGCTAGATACGCAGTATTTT.

This clone occurred a few times. This chain connects TRBV12-5 to TRBJ1-1; 7 bases are a match to TRBD1. The CDR3 spans 16 residues. CDR1 and CDR2 (germline): LGHNT, FRNRAP. V lost 4 bases to trimming and J lost 4 bases; unmatched junction nucleotides: 12. As DNA, the CDR3 is TGTGCTAGTGGTTCTAAGCAGGGGGGTTATGGCACTGAAGCTTTCTTT. Its protein product is CASGSKQGGYGTEAFF.

As for this clone: This CDR3 is missing its conserved last phenylalanine or tryptophan, likely due to a read error. CDR3 sequence (DNA): TGCGCCAGCAGCGCTGGAACTATGAACACTGAAGCTTTCGTT. Translated, it gives CASSAGTMNTEAFV. The rearrangement joins TRBV5-1 to TRBJ1-1; D remains unclear. The CDR3 covers 14 residues. From germline, CDR1 is SGHRS and CDR2 YFSETQ. The germline V and J ends were trimmed by 4 bases and 0 bases, with 10 bases remaining between them.

The chain couples TRBV5-1 to TRBJ1-1, with D unclear. V lost 0 bases and J lost 1, with 13 bases in between. Germline V gene sequence: CDR1 SGHRS, CDR2 YFSETQ. The CDR3 extends over 16 amino acids. CDR3 bases: TGCGCCAGCAGCTTGGTAGCGGTCTCAGGGAACACTGAAGCTTTCTTT. This encodes CASSLVAVSGNTEAFF.

This chain links TRBV28 with TRBJ2-7; 12 bases are shared with TRBD2. V dropped 5 bases and J dropped 2; count of bases not matched to a gene: 4. The CDR3 totals 15 residues. CDR1 is MDHEN, CDR2 SYDVKM, per germline. CDR3 sequence (DNA): TGTGCCAGCAGTCCCCTAGCGGGAGGGACCTACGAGCAGTACTTC. Its translation: CASSPLAGGTYEQYF.

Only a few counts were recorded for this clone. The V and J genes are TRBV5-1 and TRBJ1-1; a possible D gene is TRBD1 (5 bases). The CDR3 spans 12 residues. V was shortened by 4 bases and J by 8 bases, with 12 bases between the two germline ends. Per the germline V gene, CDR1 is SGHRS and CDR2 is YFSETQ. The CDR3 loop reads CASSPHGGEAFF. For the CDR3, the DNA is TGCGCCAGCAGCCCCCATGGGGGGGAAGCTTTCTTT. The whole variable domain, filled in from reference TRBV5-1 and TRBJ1-1, reads KAGVTQTPRYLIKTRGQQVTLSCSPISGHRSVSWYQQTPGQGLQFLFEYFSETQRNKGNFPGRFSGRQFSNSRSEMNVSTLELGDSALYLCASSPHGGEAFFGQGTRLTVV.

This rearrangement joins TRBV29-1 to TRBJ2-5; 9 bases agree with TRBD1. The J call may be incorrect, as the DNA end agrees better with TRBJ2-7. Germline lookup yields CDR1 SQVTM and CDR2 ANQGSEA. The CDR3 spans 12 residues. The CDR3 spells CSVGTGPYEQYF. The CDR3 nucleotides read TGCAGCGTGGGGACAGGGCCCTACGAGCAGTACTTC.